These T cell receptor beta chains were read from a single sample in a study of vaccination and CD4 T cells after COVID-19. Antigen specificity for these receptors is unknown. TCRdb re-analysed the PCR reads in MiXCR, keeping a single row per CDR3 protein. Among roughly 9,900 distinct CDR3 sequences listed, about 34% were seen once. The source material was CD4+ T cells from blood, cultured in vitro. The receptors were gathered from a human donor in good health. The CDR3 runs from the conserved cysteine through the conserved F or W. D genes are given only for firm matches. The size field is filled for only some rows; it gives once, few, many or a size class.

TRBJ2-7,.,TRBV21-1,.,TGTGCCAGCAGCAACCGGGACAGGGCCTCCTACGAGCAGTACTTC,CASSNRDRASYEQYF
TRBJ2-3,few,TRBV20-1,.,TGCAGTGCCCTAGGGGGTAGAACAGATACGCAGTATTTT,CSALGGRTDTQYF
TRBJ2-1,.,TRBV28,.,TGTGCCAGCAGCCCCGGGGGTCGCGCCACGTACAATGAGCAGTTCTTC,CASSPGGRATYNEQFF
TRBJ2-7,.,TRBV6-4,.,TGTGCCAGCGCCCCGGGCCCCAAAGGCGAGCAGTACTTC,CASAPGPKGEQYF
TRBJ1-2,.,TRBV7-3,.,TGTGCCAGCAGCCCTGGGACGGGGTATGGCTACACCTTC,CASSPGTGYGYTF
TRBJ2-7,.,TRBV20-1,TRBD1,TGCAGTGCCCCCCCAGGGGGACATCCTGAGTACGAGCAGTACTTC,CSAPPGGHPEYEQYF
TRBJ2-7,once,TRBV11-1,.,TGTGCCAGCAGGCGTGACGGTCGGTACGAGCAGTACTTC,CASRRDGRYEQYF
TRBJ2-2,few,TRBV30,.,TGTGCCTGGAGGAAACCAGGTGGCGGGGAGCTGTTTTTT,CAWRKPGGGELFF
TRBJ2-5,.,TRBV29-1,.,TGCAGCGTTCACGGTGTGTGGGAGACCCAGTACTTC,CSVHGVWETQYF
TRBJ2-2,few,TRBV24-1,.,TGTGCCACCAGTGATGATACGGAGAACACCGGGGAGCTGTTTTTT,CATSDDTENTGELFF
TRBJ2-3,once,TRBV7-9,.,TGTGCCAGCAGCCCTCGGGGGGCTGCAGATACGCAGTATTTT,CASSPRGAADTQYF
TRBJ1-5,.,TRBV19,.,TGTGCCAGTAGTCCCCAAGGAGGGGGTCAGCCCCAGCATTTT,CASSPQGGGQPQHF